Following are 2 T cell receptor beta chains from one sample sequenced in a study of control samples from healthy donors and cancer patients. Only in-frame clones appear in the TCRdb table, and some are missing; sequencing was by immunoSEQ multiplex PCR. This sample has tens of thousands of clones, with about 87% found just once. The sample taken for sequencing was PBMCs. The receptors originated from a woman in her 50s with head and neck cancer.

The J gene is TRBJ2-1, the V gene TRBV13, with 7 bases aligning to TRBD1. Trimming removed 5 bases from V and 3 bases from J; junction bases left unmatched: 4. The CDR3 contains 14 residues. Germline CDR1 and CDR2: PRHDT and FYEKMQ (reference sequence). The CDR3 spells CASSEGQSYNEQFF. In DNA form, the CDR3 reads TGTGCCAGCAGCGAGGGACAGAGCTACAATGAGCAGTTCTTC.

V and J are TRBV7-3 and TRBJ2-3; 11 positions match TRBD2. The CDR3 contains 15 residues. Germline V gives CDR1 SGHTA, CDR2 FQGTGA. V lost 6 bases and J lost 5; bases outside the gene matches: 7. The CDR3 region has the DNA TGTGCCAGCAGGGTTAGCGGGGGGGCCGTAGATACGCAGTATTTT. Residues: CASRVSGGAVDTQYF.